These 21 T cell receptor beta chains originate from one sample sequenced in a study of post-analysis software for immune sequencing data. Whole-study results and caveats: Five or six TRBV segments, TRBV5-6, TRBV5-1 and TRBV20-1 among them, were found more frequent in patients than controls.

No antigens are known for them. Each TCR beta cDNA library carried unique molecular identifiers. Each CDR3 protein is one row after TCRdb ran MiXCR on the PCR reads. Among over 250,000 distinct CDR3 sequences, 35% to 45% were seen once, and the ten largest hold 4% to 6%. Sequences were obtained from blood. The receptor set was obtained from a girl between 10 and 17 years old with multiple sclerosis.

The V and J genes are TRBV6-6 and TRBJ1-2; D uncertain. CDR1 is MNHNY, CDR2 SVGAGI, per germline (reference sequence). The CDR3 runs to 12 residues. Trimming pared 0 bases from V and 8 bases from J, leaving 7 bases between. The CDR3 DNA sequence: TGTGCCAGCAGTTACTCCCGAGACGGCTACACCTTC. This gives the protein CASSYSRDGYTF.

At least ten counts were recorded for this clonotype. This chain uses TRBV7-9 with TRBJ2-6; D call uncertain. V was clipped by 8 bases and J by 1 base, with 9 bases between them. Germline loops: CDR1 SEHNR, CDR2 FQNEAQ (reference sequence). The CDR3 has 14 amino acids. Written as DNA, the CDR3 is TGTGCCAGCGTTCCCCCATCTGGGGCCAACGTCCTGACTTTC. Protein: CASVPPSGANVLTF.

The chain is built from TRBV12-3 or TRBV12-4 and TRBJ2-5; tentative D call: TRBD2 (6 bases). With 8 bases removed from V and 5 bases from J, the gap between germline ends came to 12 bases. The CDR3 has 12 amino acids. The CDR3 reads CASGAGTETQYF. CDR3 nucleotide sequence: TGTGCCAGCGGGGCGGGAACGGAGACCCAGTACTTC.

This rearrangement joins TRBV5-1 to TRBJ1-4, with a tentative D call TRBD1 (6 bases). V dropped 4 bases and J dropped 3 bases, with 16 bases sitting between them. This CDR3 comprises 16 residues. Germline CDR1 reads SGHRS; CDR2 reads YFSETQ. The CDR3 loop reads CASSPGRGGPNEKLFF. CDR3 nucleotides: TGCGCCAGCAGCCCCGGAAGGGGGGGACCTAATGAAAAACTGTTTTTT.

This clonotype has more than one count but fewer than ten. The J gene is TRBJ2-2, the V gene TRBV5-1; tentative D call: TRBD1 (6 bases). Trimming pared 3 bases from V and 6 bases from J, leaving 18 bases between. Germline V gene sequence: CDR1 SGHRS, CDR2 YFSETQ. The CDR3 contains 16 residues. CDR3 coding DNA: TGCGCCAGCAGCTGGTCGAGACAGGCTCATCCCGGGGAGCTGTTTTTT. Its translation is CASSWSRQAHPGELFF.

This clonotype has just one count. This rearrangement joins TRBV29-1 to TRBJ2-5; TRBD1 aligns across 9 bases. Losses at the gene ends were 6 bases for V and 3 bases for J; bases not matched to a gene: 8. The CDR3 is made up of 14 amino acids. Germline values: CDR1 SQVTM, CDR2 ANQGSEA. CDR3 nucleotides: TGCAGCGTAGATACCGGGACAGGGAAAGAGACCCAGTACTTC. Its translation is CSVDTGTGKETQYF.

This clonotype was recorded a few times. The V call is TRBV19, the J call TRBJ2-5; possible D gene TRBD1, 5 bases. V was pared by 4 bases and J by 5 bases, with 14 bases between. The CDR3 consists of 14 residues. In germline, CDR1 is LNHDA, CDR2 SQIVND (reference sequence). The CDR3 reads CASSTPGNGETQYF. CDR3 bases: TGTGCCAGTAGTACCCCAGGGAATGGGGAGACCCAGTACTTC.

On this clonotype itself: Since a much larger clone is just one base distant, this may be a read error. The CDR3 spells CAVDHDSSGANVLTF. The CDR3 nucleotides read TGTGCCGTCGACCATGACAGCTCTGGGGCCAACGTCCTGACTTTC. The V gene is TRBV6-1, the J gene TRBJ2-6; tentatively, D is TRBD1 (5 bases). V was pared by 11 bases and J by 0 bases, with 14 bases between. Looked up from germline, CDR1 is MNHNS and CDR2 is SASEGT. The CDR3 covers 15 residues.

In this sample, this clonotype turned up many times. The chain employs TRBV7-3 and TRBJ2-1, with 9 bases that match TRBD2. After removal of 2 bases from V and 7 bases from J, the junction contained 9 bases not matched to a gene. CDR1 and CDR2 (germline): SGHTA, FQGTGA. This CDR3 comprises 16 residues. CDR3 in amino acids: CASSLSLAGRFNEQFF. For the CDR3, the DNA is TGTGCCAGCAGCTTATCGCTAGCGGGAAGGTTTAATGAGCAGTTCTTC.

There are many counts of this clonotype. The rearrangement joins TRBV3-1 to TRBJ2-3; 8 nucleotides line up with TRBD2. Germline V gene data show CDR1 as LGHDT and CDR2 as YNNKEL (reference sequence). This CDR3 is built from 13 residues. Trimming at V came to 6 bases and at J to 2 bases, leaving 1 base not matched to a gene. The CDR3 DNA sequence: TGTGCCAGCAGACTAGCGGTCACAGATACGCAGTATTTT. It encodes CASRLAVTDTQYF.

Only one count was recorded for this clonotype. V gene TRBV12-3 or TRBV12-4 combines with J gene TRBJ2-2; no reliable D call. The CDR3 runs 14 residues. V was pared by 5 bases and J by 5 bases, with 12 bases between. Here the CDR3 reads CASSVRLPTGELFF. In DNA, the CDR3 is TGTGCCAGCAGTGTCCGCCTGCCTACCGGGGAGCTGTTTTTT.

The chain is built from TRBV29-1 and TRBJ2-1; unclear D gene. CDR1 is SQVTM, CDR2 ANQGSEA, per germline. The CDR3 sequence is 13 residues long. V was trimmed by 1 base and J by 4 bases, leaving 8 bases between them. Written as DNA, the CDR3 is TGCAGCGTTGAAGGGTTGGGGTACAATGAGCAGTTCTTC. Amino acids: CSVEGLGYNEQFF.

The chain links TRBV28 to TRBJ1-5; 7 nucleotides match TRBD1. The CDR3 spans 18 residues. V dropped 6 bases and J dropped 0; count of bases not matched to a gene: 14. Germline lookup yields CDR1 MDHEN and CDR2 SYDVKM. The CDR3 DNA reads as TGTGCCAGCAGGGGAGGGGGCGCCCGGATTAATAGCAATCAGCCCCAGCATTTT. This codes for CASRGGGARINSNQPQHF.

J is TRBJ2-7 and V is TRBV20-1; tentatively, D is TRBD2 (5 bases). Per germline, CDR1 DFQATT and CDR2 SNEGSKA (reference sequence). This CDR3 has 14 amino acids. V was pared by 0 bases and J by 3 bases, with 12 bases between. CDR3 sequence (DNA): TGCAGTGCTAGAGATCCGGGGAATGACTACGAGCAGTACTTC. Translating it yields CSARDPGNDYEQYF.

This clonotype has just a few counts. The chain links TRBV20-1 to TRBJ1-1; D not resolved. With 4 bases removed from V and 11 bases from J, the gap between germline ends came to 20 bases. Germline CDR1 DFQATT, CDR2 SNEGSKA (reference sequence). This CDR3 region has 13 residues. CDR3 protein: CSAKTNLGVEAFF. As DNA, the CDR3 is TGCAGTGCTAAAACAAATCTAGGAGTGGAGGCTTTCTTT.

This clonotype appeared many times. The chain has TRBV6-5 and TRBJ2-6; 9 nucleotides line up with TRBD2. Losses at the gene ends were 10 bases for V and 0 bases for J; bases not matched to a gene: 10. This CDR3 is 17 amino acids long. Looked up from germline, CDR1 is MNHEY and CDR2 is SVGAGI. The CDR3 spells CATLRGRAHSGANVLTF. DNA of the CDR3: TGTGCCACCTTACGCGGGAGGGCACACTCTGGGGCCAACGTCCTGACTTTC.

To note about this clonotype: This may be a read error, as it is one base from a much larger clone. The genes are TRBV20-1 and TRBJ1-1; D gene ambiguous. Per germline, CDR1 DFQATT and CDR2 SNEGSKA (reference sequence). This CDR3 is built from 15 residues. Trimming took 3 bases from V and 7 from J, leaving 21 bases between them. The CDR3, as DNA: TGCAGTGCTAGCCAATTCGGGTGGATCGACATTGAAGCTTTCTTT. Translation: CSASQFGWIDIEAFF.

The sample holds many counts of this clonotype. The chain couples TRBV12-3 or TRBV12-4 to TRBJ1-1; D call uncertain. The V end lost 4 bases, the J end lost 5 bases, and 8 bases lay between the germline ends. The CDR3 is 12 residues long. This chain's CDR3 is CASSSRGTEAFF. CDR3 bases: TGTGCCAGCAGTTCGCGTGGGACTGAAGCTTTCTTT.

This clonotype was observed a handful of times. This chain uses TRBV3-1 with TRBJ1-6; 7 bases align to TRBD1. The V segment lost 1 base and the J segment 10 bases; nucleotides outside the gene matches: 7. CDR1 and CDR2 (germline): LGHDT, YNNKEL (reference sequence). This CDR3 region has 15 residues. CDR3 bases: TGTGCCAGCAGCCAAGGACAGGGAGCACGGTCACCCCTCCACTTT. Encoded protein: CASSQGQGARSPLHF.

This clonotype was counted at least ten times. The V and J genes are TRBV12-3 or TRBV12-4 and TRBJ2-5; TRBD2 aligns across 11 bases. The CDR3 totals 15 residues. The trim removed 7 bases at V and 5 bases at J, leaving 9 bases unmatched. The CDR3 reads CASIPGRTSGETQYF. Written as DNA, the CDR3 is TGTGCCAGCATCCCAGGTCGGACTAGCGGGGAGACCCAGTACTTC.

The CDR3 is CASSLGDKYEQFF. Written as DNA, the CDR3 is TGTGCCAGCAGCTTAGGGGACAAATATGAGCAGTTCTTC. The chain carries TRBV11-2 and TRBJ2-1; possibly TRBD1 for D (6 bases). V dropped 1 base and J dropped 8 bases, with 9 bases sitting between them. The germline V gene encodes CDR1 SGHAT and CDR2 FQNNGV. CDR3 length equals 13 residues.